Here is one T cell receptor (beta chain) with its context. Per the authors' pipeline: The authors estimated nucleated cell counts from reference gene primer amplification. Profiled with immunoSEQ multiplex PCR; TCRdb holds only in-frame clones, not every one. The V and J calls and the clone size are those of that table, but D and trimming were determined from the DNA. The sample records about 210,000 clones, approximately 84% being singletons. These data are taken from a study of blood T cell repertoires in COVID-19. Across the whole study: COVID-19 samples from acute and convalescent phases originated in the United States, Italy and Spain. Sources were T cells, B-cell-depleted T cells, or PBMCs; the material itself was cDNA or gDNA.

CDR1 is SGHDT and CDR2 is YYEEEE in the germline V gene. CDR3 length: 12 amino acids. V lost 3 bases and J 7 bases, leaving 8 bases between the germline ends. This clonotype originated in a woman aged 45 to 65 with active or convalescent COVID-19. The chain joins TRBV5-6 to TRBJ1-5; a possible D gene is TRBD1 (6 bases). Sequencing input: peripheral blood. The CDR3 sequence: CASSYRDQPQHF. The CDR3 DNA follows: TGTGCCAGCAGCTACAGGGACCAGCCCCAGCATTTT.